This T cell receptor beta chain was sequenced during a study of cytomegalovirus exposure and HLA in healthy donors. The CDR3 spans 13 residues. V was clipped by 3 bases and J by 1 base, with 9 bases between them. Germline-derived CDR1 and CDR2 are SQVTM and ANQGSEA. This clone has only a few counts. PCR employed 60 Vbeta and 13 Jbeta primers. The protocol was immunoSEQ multiplex PCR, while the TCRdb copy is restricted to in-frame clones and leaves out a portion. The data contain about 120,000 clones, around 62% of them singletons. The sample was PBMCs. The receptor's source is a middle-aged woman in good health and CMV-seropositive. The rearrangement uses TRBV29-1 and TRBJ1-1, with D possibly TRBD1 on 5 matching bases. The CDR3 loop is CSVEATANTEAFF. CDR3 nucleotides: TGCAGCGTTGAGGCGACAGCGAACACTGAAGCTTTCTTT. Full variable domain (outside the CDR3, taken from reference TRBV29-1 and TRBJ1-1): SAVISQKPSRDICQRGTSLTIQCQVDSQVTMMFWYRQQPGQSLTLIATANQGSEATYESGFVIDKFPISRPNLTFSTLTVSNMSPEDSSIYLCSVEATANTEAFFGQGTRLTVV.